The 26 T cell receptor beta chains in this list originate from one sample, sequenced in a study of blood T cell repertoires in COVID-19. The method was immunoSEQ multiplex PCR; TCRdb's version includes in-frame clones alone and lacks a portion of them. The repertoire holds more than 85,000 clones, around 87% seen once, with roughly a sixth in the top ten. The sample consisted of peripheral blood. These receptors originate from a human donor in a cohort sampled during active COVID-19.

V usage is TRBV19 and J usage is TRBJ2-1; D uncertain. Trimming removed 1 base at V and 0 bases at J, with 7 bases between. Germline V CDR1 and CDR2: LNHDA, SQIVND (reference sequence). The CDR3 sequence is 15 residues long. Written as DNA, the CDR3 is TGTGCCAGTAGTATAGCCAGCGACTCCTACAATGAGCAGTTCTTC. Residues: CASSIASDSYNEQFF.

V usage is TRBV10-3 and J usage is TRBJ1-3; D is unclear. Germline-derived CDR1 and CDR2 are ENHRY and SYGVKD. The CDR3 runs 15 residues. V was cut by 7 bases and J by 0 bases, with 13 bases left in between. The CDR3, as DNA: TGTGCCATCAAAACAGACGCCTCCTCTGGAAACACCATATATTTT. This translates into CAIKTDASSGNTIYF.

The genes are TRBV9 and TRBJ2-7, with 7 bases fitting TRBD2. The CDR3 loop spans 13 amino acids. The trim removed 0 bases at V and 7 bases at J, leaving 4 bases unmatched. Germline V lookup: CDR1 SGDLS, CDR2 YYNGEE. The CDR3 loop is CASSVEVGGEQYF. DNA of the CDR3: TGTGCCAGCAGCGTAGAAGTGGGAGGGGAGCAGTACTTC.

As DNA, the CDR3 is TGTGCCAGCAGTCCGACAGTCTATGGCTACACCTTC. Protein product: CASSPTVYGYTF. The V call is TRBV6-2 or TRBV6-3, the J call TRBJ1-2; weak D call: TRBD1 (5 bases). The germline V gene encodes CDR1 MNHEY and CDR2 SVGEGT. This CDR3 contains 12 residues. V lost 5 bases and J lost 4, with 8 bases in between.

The rearrangement links TRBV19 to TRBJ1-5; TRBD1 matches 11 bases. Per germline, CDR1 LNHDA and CDR2 SQIVND (reference sequence). V was pared by 7 bases and J by 1 base, with 6 bases of the junction left unmatched. CDR3 length: 16 amino acids. The CDR3 bases are TGTGCCAGTATTAGGACAGGGGGCAGGAGCAATCAGCCCCAGCATTTT. Its protein is CASIRTGGRSNQPQHF.

This clone was seen once. The chain links TRBV6-1 to TRBJ1-1, with D tentatively TRBD1 (5 bases). This CDR3 is built from 16 residues. V shed 2 bases and J shed 10 bases, with 23 bases lying between them. Looked up from germline, CDR1 is MNHNS and CDR2 is SASEGT. The CDR3 reads CASSERVGVSYGGAFF. CDR3 DNA: TGTGCCAGCAGTGAACGGGTAGGGGTCTCATACGGGGGAGCTTTCTTT.

The V call is TRBV6-5, the J call TRBJ1-2, with D tentatively TRBD1 (6 bases). Germline CDR1 MNHEY, CDR2 SVGAGI. V lost 10 bases and J lost 4, with 22 bases in between. The CDR3 is 15 residues long. The CDR3 DNA follows: TGTGCCACTCGAAAACAGGGAAGGATCGTCTATGGCTACACCTTC. The encoded protein is CATRKQGRIVYGYTF.

The chain employs TRBV3-1 (or the pseudogene TRBV3-2) and TRBJ1-1; D unresolved. From germline, CDR1 is LGHDT and CDR2 YNNKEL (reference sequence). The V and J ends lost 4 bases and 1 base respectively, with 16 bases between them. CDR3 length: 16 amino acids. CDR3 coding DNA: TGTGCCAGCAGCCCCCACCCACCCAACAAGAACACTGAAGCTTTCTTT. Translation gives CASSPHPPNKNTEAFF.

V usage is TRBV15 and J usage is TRBJ2-3; 7 bases map to TRBD1. After removal of 0 bases from V and 5 bases from J, the junction contained 5 bases not matched to a gene. The CDR3 covers 15 residues. Germline V gene data show CDR1 as LNHNV and CDR2 as YYDKDF (reference sequence). This CDR3 is CATSREYSGGDTQYF. The CDR3 DNA sequence: TGTGCCACCAGCAGAGAATACTCAGGGGGAGATACGCAGTATTTT.

About this clone: The same CDR3 can be traced to other DNA sequences in this sample. The rearrangement uses TRBV6-2 or TRBV6-3 and TRBJ1-1; 7 nucleotides agree with TRBD1. With 6 bases clipped from V and 0 bases from J, the junction kept 7 bases outside the gene matches. Germline CDR1 MNHEY, CDR2 SVGEGT. This CDR3 is 15 amino acids long. The CDR3: CASSPRDRLNTEAFF. In DNA form, the CDR3 reads TGTGCCAGCAGCCCTCGGGACAGACTGAACACTGAAGCTTTCTTT.

V and J are TRBV11-2 and TRBJ1-4; the D is unclear. The CDR3 contains 14 residues. CDR1 and CDR2 (germline): SGHAT, FQNNGV. V was trimmed by 4 bases and J by 5 bases, leaving 11 bases between them. CDR3: CASSYPGTNEKLFF. The CDR3, as DNA: TGTGCCAGCAGCTACCCCGGTACGAATGAAAAACTGTTTTTT.

This rearrangement joins TRBV27 to TRBJ2-2, with TRBD2 matching 7 bases. CDR3 size: 15 residues. Germline V lookup: CDR1 MNHEY, CDR2 SMNVEV (reference sequence). V lost 3 bases, J lost 9 bases, and 10 bases stayed unmatched. In nucleotides, the CDR3 is TGTGCCAGCAGTTTGACCGGGGCAGCGGGGAGGGAGCTGTTTTTT. Translation gives CASSLTGAAGRELFF.

The V and J genes are TRBV7-9 and TRBJ2-2; D call uncertain. Trimming pared 8 bases from V and 0 bases from J, leaving 4 bases between. From germline, CDR1 is SEHNR and CDR2 FQNEAQ (reference sequence). This CDR3 has 12 amino acids. CDR3 loop: CASLANTGELFF. The DNA of the CDR3 is TGTGCCAGCCTCGCGAACACCGGGGAGCTGTTTTTT.

This rearrangement joins TRBV19 to TRBJ2-5; weak D call: TRBD2 (6 bases). The CDR3 contains 15 residues. From germline, CDR1 is LNHDA and CDR2 SQIVND (reference sequence). The V and J ends lost 6 bases and 1 base respectively, with 15 bases between them. CDR3 protein: CASSPEEGLQETQYF. CDR3 sequence (DNA): TGTGCCAGTAGCCCCGAGGAGGGGCTCCAAGAGACCCAGTACTTC.

In nucleotides, the CDR3 is TGTGCCAGCAGCCCCGGGGAGAGAGCCTATGGCTACACCTTC. Its translation: CASSPGERAYGYTF. The chain uses TRBV3-1 (or the pseudogene TRBV3-2) and TRBJ1-2; no reliable D call. V gave up 4 bases and J gave up 4 bases, with 13 bases separating them. CDR3 length equals 14 residues. The germline gives CDR1 LGHDT, CDR2 YNNKEL (reference sequence).

This sequence joins TRBV11-3 and TRBJ2-1, with D tentatively TRBD2 (5 bases). There are 13 residues in the CDR3. Germline V gene data show CDR1 as SGHNT and CDR2 as YENEEA. V was shortened by 5 bases and J by 5 bases, with 10 bases between the two germline ends. Here the CDR3 DNA reads TGTGCCAGCAGCCCCGGGATGCACAATGAGCAGTTCTTC. It is translated as CASSPGMHNEQFF. The whole variable domain, remainder taken from reference TRBV11-3 and TRBJ2-1, is EAGVVQSPRYKIIEKKQPVAFWCNPISGHNTLYWYLQNLGQGPELLIRYENEEAVDDSQLPKDRFSAERLKGVDSTLKIQPAELGDSAVYLCASSPGMHNEQFFGPGTRLTVL.

This clone occurred many times. V and J are TRBV19 and TRBJ2-7; 12 nucleotides agree with TRBD1. Germline loops: CDR1 LNHDA, CDR2 SQIVND (reference sequence). J gave up 2 bases and V 1 base, and 6 bases lay outside the gene matches. The CDR3 is made up of 17 amino acids. CDR3: CASSIGGQGATPYEQYF. The CDR3 DNA sequence: TGTGCCAGTAGTATAGGGGGACAGGGGGCGACGCCCTACGAGCAGTACTTC.

The chain recombines TRBV7-2 with TRBJ1-4, with D tentatively TRBD1 (6 bases). V lost 5 bases, J lost 0 bases, and 13 bases lay in between. The CDR3 has 16 residues. Germline CDR1 reads SGHTA; CDR2 reads FQGNSA. CDR3 amino acids: CASSADSGATNEKLFF. Written as DNA, the CDR3 is TGTGCCAGCAGCGCAGATTCAGGGGCAACTAATGAAAAACTGTTTTTT.

This clone was seen a single time. The V call is TRBV29-1, the J call TRBJ1-1; unclear D gene. This CDR3 has 14 residues. V lost 4 bases and J lost 0, with 12 bases in between. Germline V CDR1 and CDR2: SQVTM, ANQGSEA. In DNA form, the CDR3 reads TGCAGCGTTGGGCAGGCCCTCATGAACACTGAAGCTTTCTTT. Its protein product is CSVGQALMNTEAFF.

The sample holds a few counts of this clone. V and J are TRBV18 and TRBJ2-7; 8 positions match TRBD2. Germline trimming cut 0 bases from V and 5 bases from J; bases unmatched to any gene: 6. The germline gives CDR1 KGHSH, CDR2 LQKENI. There are 15 residues in the CDR3. The CDR3 sequence is CASSPPGLVPDEQYF. CDR3 DNA sequence: TGTGCCAGCTCACCACCGGGACTAGTTCCGGACGAGCAGTACTTC.

The J gene is TRBJ2-2, the V gene TRBV30; D may be TRBD1 (6 bases). The CDR3 sequence is 15 residues long. Trimming took off 4 bases at V and 4 bases at J, with 16 bases between the two ends. Germline V gives CDR1 GTSNPN, CDR2 SVGIG (reference sequence). The CDR3 DNA follows: TGTGCCTGGAAGGGCCCAGGGGCCGGCACCGGGGAGCTGTTTTTT. Translation: CAWKGPGAGTGELFF.

The rearrangement joins TRBV7-2 to TRBJ2-1; 9 bases line up with TRBD2. Germline V lookup: CDR1 SGHTA, CDR2 FQGNSA. The CDR3 length is 15 residues. The ends lost 0 bases at V and 7 bases at J; junction bases unmatched: 4. The CDR3 sequence: CASSLASGGYNEQFF. The CDR3 region has the DNA TGTGCCAGCAGCTTAGCTAGCGGGGGATATAATGAGCAGTTCTTC.

The chain employs TRBV7-2 and TRBJ2-4, with TRBD2 identical over 11 bases. Germline loops: CDR1 SGHTA, CDR2 FQGNSA. V lost 0 bases and J lost 11; bases outside the gene matches: 9. This CDR3 region has 16 residues. This chain's CDR3 is CASSLAGASGGIFQYF. DNA for the CDR3: TGTGCCAGCAGCTTAGCGGGGGCTAGCGGGGGGATTTTTCAGTACTTC. Using reference TRBV7-2 and TRBJ2-4 for the parts outside the CDR3, the full variable domain is GAGVSQSPSNKVTEKGKDVELRCDPISGHTALYWYRQSLGQGLEFLIYFQGNSAPDKSGLPSDRFSAERTGGSVSTLTIQRTQQEDSAVYLCASSLAGASGGIFQYFGAGTRLSVL.

V usage is TRBV15 and J usage is TRBJ1-5, with D uncertain. The CDR3 has 15 amino acids. V lost 3 bases and J lost 1, with 10 bases in between. In germline, CDR1 is LNHNV, CDR2 YYDKDF (reference sequence). CDR3 DNA sequence: TGTGCCACCAGCAGTGAGGTGGAGAGCAATCAGCCCCAGCATTTT. This sequence encodes CATSSEVESNQPQHF.

The chain links TRBV5-5 to TRBJ2-3, with TRBD1 as a possible D gene (5 bases). Germline V gives CDR1 SGHKS, CDR2 YYEKEE (reference sequence). V lost 1 base, J lost 2 bases, and 8 bases lay in between. This CDR3 is 14 amino acids long. This CDR3 reads CASSLSGPTDTQYF. The CDR3 DNA is TGTGCCAGCAGCTTGTCAGGGCCCACAGATACGCAGTATTTT.

This chain links TRBV4-2 with TRBJ2-5; 7 nucleotides match TRBD2. Per germline, CDR1 LGHNA and CDR2 YNFKEQ. V lost 1 base and J lost 5; bases outside the gene matches: 4. The CDR3 runs 14 residues. CDR3 coding DNA: TGTGCCAGCAGCCAAGGGCTAGCGGTGGAGACCCAGTACTTC. This sequence encodes CASSQGLAVETQYF.